These T cell receptor beta chains were read from a single sample in a study of blood T cells in healthy people across ages. TCRdb fed the 5' RACE reads into MiXCR, producing one record per CDR3 protein. The sample comprises around 1,900,000 distinct CDR3 sequences, around 42% of which are singletons, and more than 20% rests with the top ten. Sequencing was carried out using blood. The receptors stem from a human donor in good health. The CDR3 runs from the conserved cysteine through the conserved F or W. Fields, in order: J gene, D gene, V gene, clone size, CDR3 DNA, CDR3 protein. D genes are given only for firm matches. Rows may omit the clone size; those that give it use once, few, many or a size class.

J: TRBJ2-1; D: NA; V: TRBV20-1; size: few; DNA: TGCAGTGCTAGGACTAGCAATGAGCAGTTCTTC; CDR3: CSARTSNEQFF
J: TRBJ2-2; D: TRBD2; V: TRBV7-3; size: NA; DNA: TGTGCCAGCAGCTTGGGACTAGCGGGGGGGCCGCGCACCGGGGAGCTGTTTTTT; CDR3: CASSLGLAGGPRTGELFF
J: TRBJ2-7; D: TRBD1; V: TRBV20-1; size: few; DNA: TGCAGTGCCGAGGCCGGGACAGGGGGTTACGAGCAGTACTTC; CDR3: CSAEAGTGGYEQYF
J: TRBJ2-7; D: TRBD1; V: TRBV5-6; size: few; DNA: TGTGCCAGCAGCTTCCGACAGGGGCTTCTCCGCGAGCAGTACTTC; CDR3: CASSFRQGLLREQYF
J: TRBJ2-3; D: NA; V: TRBV6-6; size: NA; DNA: TGTGCCAGCAGGGGAAATCGGGCGGGGGCGCCAACAGATACGCAGTATTTT; CDR3: CASRGNRAGAPTDTQYF
J: TRBJ1-6; D: NA; V: TRBV7-3; size: NA; DNA: TGTGCCAGCAGCGCTCCTCCGGGGCCCCTCCACTTT; CDR3: CASSAPPGPLHF
J: TRBJ2-7; D: TRBD1; V: TRBV28; size: NA; DNA: TGTGCCAGCAGGGGACATACAGGGGACCCCTACGAGCAGTACTTC; CDR3: CASRGHTGDPYEQYF
J: TRBJ2-3; D: NA; V: TRBV15; size: NA; DNA: TGTGCCACCAGCAGTACTGAGGGGCCTACGCAGTATTTT; CDR3: CATSSTEGPTQYF
J: TRBJ1-2; D: NA; V: TRBV7-2; size: few; DNA: TGTGCCAGCAGCTTAGCGACTGTGGCAGGGGCTAACTATGGCTACACCTTC; CDR3: CASSLATVAGANYGYTF
J: TRBJ2-7; D: NA; V: TRBV24-1; size: NA; DNA: TGTGCCACCAGTGATGGGCAGGGAACCTACGAGCAGTACTTC; CDR3: CATSDGQGTYEQYF
J: TRBJ1-1; D: NA; V: TRBV29-1; size: NA; DNA: TGCAGCGTTAGAAGGGGACTCTCTCCCACTGAAGCTTTCTTT; CDR3: CSVRRGLSPTEAFF
J: TRBJ2-3; D: NA; V: TRBV10-3; size: once; DNA: TGTGCCATCAGTCAATCCCCCGGAAGTACAGATACGCAGTATTTT; CDR3: CAISQSPGSTDTQYF
J: TRBJ2-1; D: TRBD1; V: TRBV20-1; size: NA; DNA: TGCAGTGCTAGAGATCGGGCCCGGGACAGACACCCCATATCGAGCTCCTACAATGAGCAGTTCTTC; CDR3: CSARDRARDRHPISSSYNEQFF
J: TRBJ2-7; D: NA; V: TRBV21-1; size: NA; DNA: TGTGCCAGCAGCAAAGCTGGGGGCTACGAGCAGTACTTC; CDR3: CASSKAGGYEQYF
J: TRBJ1-2; D: NA; V: TRBV5-6; size: NA; DNA: TGTGCCAGCAGTAAACCTTCTAACTATGGCTACACCTTC; CDR3: CASSKPSNYGYTF
J: TRBJ1-2; D: TRBD1; V: TRBV3-1; size: NA; DNA: TGTGCCAGCAGCCGCGACCGTTTTCAGACGGGTAGAGACACAGGGGCTGAGGGCTACACCTTC; CDR3: CASSRDRFQTGRDTGAEGYTF
J: TRBJ2-1; D: NA; V: TRBV20-1; size: NA; DNA: TGCAGTGCTAGTCATGTGGCGGGGTTTGTCCATGAGCAGTTCTTC; CDR3: CSASHVAGFVHEQFF
J: TRBJ2-7; D: NA; V: TRBV28; size: NA; DNA: TGTGCCTGCAGTTTAGGAGGCTACGAGCAGTACTTC; CDR3: CACSLGGYEQYF
J: TRBJ1-1; D: NA; V: TRBV5-1; size: few; DNA: TGCGCCAGCCAAACCGGGGCCGGGAACACTGAAGCTTTCTTT; CDR3: CASQTGAGNTEAFF
J: TRBJ2-1; D: NA; V: TRBV7-2; size: NA; DNA: TGTGCCAGCAGCTTACAACTAGCCGTTCAGTTCTTC; CDR3: CASSLQLAVQFF
J: TRBJ2-1; D: TRBD2; V: TRBV12-3/TRBV12-4; size: NA; DNA: TGTGCCAGCAGTTTAGCGCTAGGAGCGGGGGGGAAAAATGAGCAGTTCTTC; CDR3: CASSLALGAGGKNEQFF
J: TRBJ2-6; D: NA; V: TRBV29-1; size: many; DNA: TGCAGCGTCCTCACCAGCTCTGGGGCCAACGTCCTGACTTTC; CDR3: CSVLTSSGANVLTF
J: TRBJ1-2; D: NA; V: TRBV5-5; size: NA; DNA: TGTGCCAGCAGCTTGGTTGACCCTGCGGTTGGCTACACCTTC; CDR3: CASSLVDPAVGYTF
J: TRBJ2-5; D: NA; V: TRBV6-1; size: NA; DNA: TGTGCCAGCAGTACCGGTTGGAGTAAAGAGACCCAGTACTTC; CDR3: CASSTGWSKETQYF
J: TRBJ1-1; D: TRBD1; V: TRBV7-9; size: NA; DNA: TGTGCCAGCAGCTCCCCCGGGACAGGGTTTCGTCGGAACACTGAAGCTTTCTTT; CDR3: CASSSPGTGFRRNTEAFF
J: TRBJ1-5; D: TRBD1; V: TRBV7-3; size: NA; DNA: TGTGCCAGCAGCCTCAAACAGGGGGAGGATCAGCCCCAGCATTTT; CDR3: CASSLKQGEDQPQHF
J: TRBJ1-2; D: NA; V: TRBV29-1; size: many; DNA: TGCAGCGCTGAAGACCGGAACTATGGCTACACCTTC; CDR3: CSAEDRNYGYTF
J: TRBJ1-4; D: NA; V: TRBV15; size: NA; DNA: TGTGCCACCAGCCGATGGGGTAATGAAAAACTGTTTTTT; CDR3: CATSRWGNEKLFF
J: TRBJ2-7; D: TRBD2; V: TRBV7-3; size: NA; DNA: TGTGCCAGCAGCTGTCGACTAGCGGGGGGGACCGAGCAGTACTTC; CDR3: CASSCRLAGGTEQYF
J: TRBJ1-2; D: TRBD1; V: TRBV7-9; size: NA; DNA: TGTGCCAGCGGAACTGGACAGGGTAACTATGGCTACACCTTC; CDR3: CASGTGQGNYGYTF
J: TRBJ2-7; D: TRBD1; V: TRBV20-1; size: NA; DNA: TGCAGTGCACGTCGAGGGACAGGGATACCTAAGAGCTCCTACGAGCAGTACTTC; CDR3: CSARRGTGIPKSSYEQYF
J: TRBJ2-1; D: TRBD2; V: TRBV20-1; size: NA; DNA: TGCAGTGCTAGAGCGGTTAGCGGGGGGGCCCTCGATGAGCAGTTCTTC; CDR3: CSARAVSGGALDEQFF
J: TRBJ2-1; D: NA; V: TRBV7-9; size: NA; DNA: TGTTCCAGCAGCTTCTTCCACAATGAGCAGTTCTTC; CDR3: CSSSFFHNEQFF
J: TRBJ2-7; D: NA; V: TRBV29-1; size: few; DNA: TGCAGCGCCCGGACTTCCCTGAGCTCCTACGAGCAGTACTTC; CDR3: CSARTSLSSYEQYF
J: TRBJ1-5; D: TRBD1; V: TRBV6-1; size: few; DNA: TGTGCCAGCAGTAGCCGGGACAGGGGTTTTAGCAATCAGCCCCAGCATTTT; CDR3: CASSSRDRGFSNQPQHF
J: TRBJ2-1; D: NA; V: TRBV7-2; size: NA; DNA: TGTGCCAGCAGCTGGAGAAGGATGGAAGAGCAGTTCTTC; CDR3: CASSWRRMEEQFF
J: TRBJ1-2; D: NA; V: TRBV7-3; size: few; DNA: TGTGCCAGCAGCTTAGAGGGTTGGAGTGGCTACACCTTC; CDR3: CASSLEGWSGYTF
J: TRBJ1-2; D: TRBD1; V: TRBV15; size: few; DNA: TGTGCCACCAGCAGAGTAGAAGGGGGCGGCTACACCTTC; CDR3: CATSRVEGGGYTF
J: TRBJ1-5; D: NA; V: TRBV7-2; size: many; DNA: TGTGCCAGCAGCTTAGTGGGTAATCAGCCCCAGCATTTT; CDR3: CASSLVGNQPQHF
J: TRBJ1-1; D: NA; V: TRBV2; size: few; DNA: TGTGCCAGCCAGGGTGAGGGTACCACTGAAGCTTTCTTT; CDR3: CASQGEGTTEAFF
J: TRBJ2-3; D: NA; V: TRBV27; size: NA; DNA: TGTGCCAGCAGCTTAGCCCGGGCGGAAGATACGCAGTATTTT; CDR3: CASSLARAEDTQYF
J: TRBJ1-1; D: TRBD1; V: TRBV7-2; size: once; DNA: TGTGCCAGCAGCTTAGACTTGTGGGACAGGGAGGCCCTTAAGGAAGCTTTCTTT; CDR3: CASSLDLWDREALKEAFF
J: TRBJ2-1; D: NA; V: TRBV12-3/TRBV12-4; size: many; DNA: TGTGCCAGCAGTTTGGGTCTATTCAATGAGCAGTTCTTC; CDR3: CASSLGLFNEQFF
J: TRBJ2-1; D: NA; V: TRBV5-1; size: NA; DNA: TGCGCCAGCAGCTTAAAACCTCAGGGCGATGAGCAGTTCTTC; CDR3: CASSLKPQGDEQFF
J: TRBJ1-2; D: NA; V: TRBV28; size: once; DNA: TGTGCCAGCAGTTTATGGGGCAGTACAAACTATGGCTACACCTTC; CDR3: CASSLWGSTNYGYTF
J: TRBJ2-7; D: TRBD1; V: TRBV7-6; size: NA; DNA: TGTGCCAGCAGCCTCGGGGGGACAGGGTATCCCGAGCAGTACTTC; CDR3: CASSLGGTGYPEQYF
J: TRBJ1-1; D: NA; V: TRBV5-1; size: many; DNA: TGTGCCAGCAGCTTGGAGGTAGGCACTGAAGCTTTCTTT; CDR3: CASSLEVGTEAFF
J: TRBJ2-1; D: TRBD2; V: TRBV27; size: NA; DNA: TGTGCCAGCAGTTTACCGGGACTAGCGGGGATCTACAGTGAGCAGTTCTTC; CDR3: CASSLPGLAGIYSEQFF